The 7 T cell receptor beta chains listed next were all sequenced from one sample in a study of cytomegalovirus exposure and HLA in healthy donors. 60 Vbeta and 13 Jbeta primers were used in PCR. The protocol was immunoSEQ multiplex PCR, while the TCRdb copy is restricted to in-frame clones and leaves out a portion. The sample includes 280,000 or so clones, approximately 90% of them seen just once. Sequencing input: PBMCs. The receptors shown here come from a woman aged 18-35 years in good health and CMV-seronegative.

Remarks on this clone: This CDR3 is also generated by other DNA sequences in the sample. The chain joins TRBV10-1 to TRBJ1-6; D is unclear. Germline values: CDR1 WNHNN, CDR2 SYGVQD (reference sequence). CDR3 length equals 14 residues. V was shortened by 0 bases and J by 6 bases, with 6 bases between the two germline ends. CDR3: CASSESGPNSPLHF. As DNA, the CDR3 is TGCGCCAGCAGTGAGTCTGGGCCTAATTCACCCCTCCACTTT.

The genes are TRBV9 and TRBJ2-3; the match to TRBD2 covers 8 bases. The germline V gene has CDR1 SGDLS and CDR2 YYNGEE. V was pared by 2 bases and J by 4 bases, with 3 bases of the junction left unmatched. This CDR3 spans 14 amino acids. The CDR3 sequence is CASSVGTRADTQYF. The DNA of the CDR3 is TGTGCCAGCAGCGTTGGGACTAGAGCAGATACGCAGTATTTT.

The chain links TRBV11-1 to TRBJ2-5; 7 bases are a match to TRBD2. The length of the CDR3 is 16 residues. CDR1 and CDR2 from the germline V gene are SGHAT and FQDESV (reference sequence). Losses at the gene ends were 3 bases for V and 3 bases for J; bases not matched to a gene: 10. The CDR3 reads CASSLGLSGVKETQYF. In DNA form, the CDR3 reads TGTGCCAGCAGCTTGGGCCTAAGCGGGGTTAAAGAGACCCAGTACTTC. The variable domain in full, completed from reference TRBV11-1 and TRBJ2-5, reads EAEVAQSPRYKITEKSQAVAFWCDPISGHATLYWYRQILGQGPELLVQFQDESVVDDSQLPKDRFSAERLKGVDSTLKIQPAELGDSAMYLCASSLGLSGVKETQYFGPGTRLLVL.

The gene calls are TRBV19 and TRBJ2-7; D gene unclear. Germline assignment: CDR1 LNHDA and CDR2 SQIVND (reference sequence). This CDR3 is 15 amino acids long. Trimming took 5 bases from V and 3 from J, leaving 17 bases between them. CDR3 region: CASSPNTPRVYEQYF. For the CDR3, the DNA is TGTGCCAGTAGTCCCAACACCCCCCGGGTCTACGAGCAGTACTTC.

The chain joins TRBV27 to TRBJ2-7, with 10 bases identical to TRBD1. This CDR3 has 17 amino acids. Germline V gene lookup returns CDR1 MNHEY and CDR2 SMNVEV (reference sequence). V shed 3 bases, J shed 2 bases, and the junction held 10 bases outside the gene matches. CDR3 sequence (DNA): TGTGCCAGCAGTTTCAACACCGGGACAGGGGCCCCCTACGAGCAGTACTTC. Protein product: CASSFNTGTGAPYEQYF.

This clone was picked up one time. The chain uses TRBV7-2 and TRBJ2-7; 9 positions match TRBD1. Germline loops: CDR1 SGHTA, CDR2 FQGNSA. With V trimmed by 1 base and J by 2 bases, 9 bases remained unmatched. This CDR3 comprises 17 residues. The CDR3: CASSLDRGLGTAYEQYF. In DNA, the CDR3 is TGTGCCAGCAGCTTAGACAGGGGGCTAGGCACCGCCTACGAGCAGTACTTC.

This sequence joins TRBV5-1 and TRBJ1-2; 9 bases align to TRBD1. The CDR3 loop spans 16 amino acids. Unmatched junction bases numbered 9, after V lost 2 bases and J lost 4 bases. Germline lookup yields CDR1 SGHRS and CDR2 YFSETQ. The CDR3 here is CASSFRTGGAGYGYTF. The CDR3 nucleotides are TGCGCCAGCAGCTTCCGAACAGGGGGCGCAGGCTATGGCTACACCTTC.